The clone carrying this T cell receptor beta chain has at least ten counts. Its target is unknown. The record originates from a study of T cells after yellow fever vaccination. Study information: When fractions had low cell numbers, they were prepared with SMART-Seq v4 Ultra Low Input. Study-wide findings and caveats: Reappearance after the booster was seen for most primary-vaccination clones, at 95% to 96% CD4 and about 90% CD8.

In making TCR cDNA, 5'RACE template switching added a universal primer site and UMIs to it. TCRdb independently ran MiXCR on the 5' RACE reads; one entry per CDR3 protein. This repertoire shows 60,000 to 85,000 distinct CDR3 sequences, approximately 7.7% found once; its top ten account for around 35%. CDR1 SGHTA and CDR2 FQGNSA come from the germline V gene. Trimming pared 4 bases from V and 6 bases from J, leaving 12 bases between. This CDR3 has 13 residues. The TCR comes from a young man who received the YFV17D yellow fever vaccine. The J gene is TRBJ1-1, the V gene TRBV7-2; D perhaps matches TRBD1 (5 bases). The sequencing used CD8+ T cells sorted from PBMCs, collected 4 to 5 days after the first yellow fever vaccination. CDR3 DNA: TGTGCCAGCAGCTCCCGGGGGAGGGCTGAAGCTTTCTTT. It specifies CASSSRGRAEAFF.